The sequence of this T cell receptor beta chain was determined in a study of blood T cell repertoires in COVID-19. Study summary: Samples representing acute and convalescent COVID-19 were sourced from the United States, Italy and Spain. The cDNA or gDNA used as material had been derived from T cells, B-cell-depleted T cells, or PBMCs.

Original analysis: Amplification of reference gene primers provided the estimated nucleated cell counts. The method was immunoSEQ multiplex PCR; TCRdb's version includes in-frame clones alone and lacks a portion of them. V, J and clone size are those of that table, while D and trimming were read from the DNA. The table has under 350,000 clones, 70% to 90% seen once. Between the trimmed V and J ends, which lost 5 bases and 4 bases, there was a span of 9 bases. The CDR3 spans 11 residues. Germline V gives CDR1 GTSNPN, CDR2 SVGIG (reference sequence). This TCR was recovered from a woman in her 70s with acute or convalescent COVID-19. The chain couples TRBV30 to TRBJ2-7; a weak D match, TRBD1 (5 bases). Material: peripheral blood. The CDR3 sequence: CAWLGEYEQYF. DNA for the CDR3: TGTGCCTGGTTAGGGGAATACGAGCAGTACTTC.